The present TCR beta chain was sequenced within a study of neurological immune-mediated disorders. This CDR3 spans 14 amino acids. Trimming stripped 6 bases from V and 0 bases from J, with 10 bases between. The V gene's germline CDR1 is SGHRS and CDR2 YFSETQ. General study points: The greatest TCR clonal expansion appeared in HTLV-1-associated myelopathy and the smallest, falling below healthy controls, in multiple sclerosis. Expanded clones shared no CDR3 amino acid sequences across subjects, suggesting private repertoires in all groups.

This clonotype showed up many times. Its antigen is still unknown. Synthesis of cDNA was accomplished via 5'RACE employing 10-nucleotide random UMIs. MiXCR, run by TCRdb on the 5' RACE reads, gives a single entry per CDR3 protein. Altogether roughly 48,000 distinct CDR3 sequences are present, about 25% being singletons, with the ten largest covering roughly 25%. The sequenced material came from PBMCs. The sequence was collected from a woman aged 70-85 years in good health. This sequence joins TRBV5-1 and TRBJ1-3, with D uncertain. The CDR3 loop reads CASTDGYSGNTIYF. The CDR3 nucleotides are TGCGCCAGCACCGACGGTTACTCTGGAAACACCATATATTTT.